This entry lists 18 T cell receptor beta chains sequenced from one sample in a study of blood T cell repertoires in COVID-19 (TCRdb year 2020). Library preparation was by the immunoSEQ multiplex PCR assay. TCRdb provides this immuneACCESS table in a form limited to in-frame rearrangements. Some clones are lacking; in checked studies, under half of them reflect an unresolved V gene, and why the rest are absent is not known. A total of about 190,000 clones appear in this sample, 65% to 80% of them only once. Under 15% of the sample is held by the ten biggest clonotypes. The sample consisted of peripheral blood. The receptors were gathered from a woman aged 45-59 years with acute or convalescent COVID-19.

The rearrangement joins TRBV3-1 (or the pseudogene TRBV3-2) to TRBJ1-2; TRBD1 agrees at 9 bases. This CDR3 has 14 residues. J lost 8 bases, V lost 1 base, and 5 bases had no gene match. Germline loops: CDR1 LGHDT, CDR2 YNNKEL (reference sequence). The CDR3 spells CASSQGTGAHGYTF. Written as DNA, the CDR3 is TGTGCCAGCAGCCAAGGGACAGGGGCCCACGGCTACACCTTC.

This chain uses TRBV18 with TRBJ2-1; 8 nucleotides match TRBD1. CDR3 length: 16 residues. V shed 5 bases and J 2 bases; nucleotides not matched to a gene: 8. Germline V CDR1 and CDR2: KGHSH, LQKENI. Written as DNA, the CDR3 is TGTGCCAGCTCAACCTCGGACAGGGCCACCTACAATGAGCAGTTCTTC. Protein: CASSTSDRATYNEQFF.

This clone was seen once. V gene TRBV18 combines with J gene TRBJ2-7; 8 nucleotides align to TRBD2. This CDR3 has 15 amino acids. Germline CDR1 reads KGHSH; CDR2 reads LQKENI. With 0 bases clipped from V and 6 bases from J, the junction kept 7 bases outside the gene matches. For the CDR3, the DNA is TGTGCCAGCTCACCACCGACCAGCGGGAGCGCCGAGCAGTACTTC. As protein: CASSPPTSGSAEQYF.

DNA for the CDR3: TGTGCCAGCAGGGCGGGCATGAACACCGGGGAGCTGTTTTTT. Encoded protein: CASRAGMNTGELFF. The chain has TRBV6-5 and TRBJ2-2; a weak D match, TRBD2 (5 bases). Germline CDR1 reads MNHEY; CDR2 reads SVGAGI. V dropped 6 bases and J dropped 1 base, with 9 bases sitting between them. The CDR3 has 14 amino acids.

The count of this clone is one. This rearrangement joins TRBV12-3 or TRBV12-4 to TRBJ2-2; D uncertain. The CDR3 covers 13 residues. V was shortened by 5 bases and J by 0 bases, with 4 bases between the two germline ends. The CDR3 DNA sequence: TGTGCCAGCAGTCTAACGAACACCGGGGAGCTGTTTTTT. Its translation: CASSLTNTGELFF.

V is TRBV11-2 and J is TRBJ1-2; D is possibly TRBD1 (5 bases). Per germline, CDR1 SGHAT and CDR2 FQNNGV. Deletions cut 3 bases from V and 7 bases from J, with 9 bases between. The CDR3 extends over 12 amino acids. The CDR3 DNA sequence: TGTGCCAGCAGCTTCAGGGAGGCTGGCTACACCTTC. Amino acids: CASSFREAGYTF.

V usage is TRBV6-1 and J usage is TRBJ1-3; D gene ambiguous. Trimming took off 2 bases at V and 8 bases at J, with 10 bases between the two ends. Per germline, CDR1 MNHNS and CDR2 SASEGT. This CDR3 contains 13 residues. The DNA of the CDR3 is TGTGCCAGCAGTGAATCCTGGGCGTACACCATATATTTT. Translated, it gives CASSESWAYTIYF.

This clone was counted only a few times. The CDR3 bases are TGTGCCTGGAGTCTCGGGACAGAAGCTTTCTTT. Protein product: CAWSLGTEAFF. The chain joins TRBV30 to TRBJ1-1, with TRBD1 as a possible D gene (6 bases). The V gene lost 2 bases and the J gene lost 8 bases, with 9 bases spanning the gap. Germline CDR1 is GTSNPN and CDR2 is SVGIG (reference sequence). The length of the CDR3 is 11 residues.

The rearrangement uses TRBV7-7 and TRBJ2-5, with 9 nucleotides matching TRBD1. CDR1 is SSHAT, CDR2 FNYEAQ, per germline (reference sequence). The CDR3 totals 13 residues. Unmatched junction bases numbered 2, after V lost 5 bases and J lost 4 bases. The CDR3 loop is CASSRDRVETQYF. For the CDR3, the DNA is TGTGCCAGCAGCCGGGACAGGGTAGAGACCCAGTACTTC.

The CDR3 protein is CASSLEAGYYEQYF. CDR3 bases: TGCGCCAGCAGCTTGGAAGCGGGGTACTACGAGCAGTACTTC. This chain links TRBV5-1 with TRBJ2-7; 7 bases are a match to TRBD2. Germline V gene lookup returns CDR1 SGHRS and CDR2 YFSETQ. The CDR3 contains 14 residues. The ends lost 0 bases at V and 3 bases at J; junction bases unmatched: 3. Full variable domain (remainder filled in from reference TRBV5-1 and TRBJ2-7): KAGVTQTPRYLIKTRGQQVTLSCSPISGHRSVSWYQQTPGQGLQFLFEYFSETQRNKGNFPGRFSGRQFSNSRSEMNVSTLELGDSALYLCASSLEAGYYEQYFGPGTRLTVT.

The CDR3 bases are TGTGCCAGTAGTATTGGGACAGGGGCCCAAGAGACCCAGTACTTC. Translation: CASSIGTGAQETQYF. The chain uses TRBV19 and TRBJ2-5, with 10 positions matching TRBD1. The CDR3 extends over 15 amino acids. Trimming cost V 3 bases and J 1 base; bases outside gene matches: 2. Germline CDR1 reads LNHDA; CDR2 reads SQIVND (reference sequence). Complete variable domain (other parts from reference TRBV19 and TRBJ2-5): DGGITQSPKYLFRKEGQNVTLSCEQNLNHDAMYWYRQDPGQGLRLIYYSQIVNDFQKGDIAEGYSVSREKKESFPLTVTSAQKNPTAFYLCASSIGTGAQETQYFGPGTRLLVL.

V and J are TRBV14 and TRBJ2-7; 11 bases line up with TRBD2. The germline V gene has CDR1 SGHDN and CDR2 FVKESK. The V gene end was trimmed by 5 bases and the J gene end by 4 bases; junction bases not matched to a gene: 10. The CDR3 runs to 16 residues. The CDR3 coding sequence is TGTGCCAGCAGCGAAACTAGCGGGGGCCTGTATTACGAGCAGTACTTC. It translates to CASSETSGGLYYEQYF.

The chain uses TRBV30 and TRBJ1-5, with 8 bases identical to TRBD1. The germline V gene encodes CDR1 GTSNPN and CDR2 SVGIG (reference sequence). The CDR3 length is 13 residues. V was pared by 5 bases and J by 7 bases, with 7 bases of the junction left unmatched. Here the CDR3 DNA reads TGTGCCTGGGGACCGACAGGGGAACAGCCCCAGCATTTT. It is translated as CAWGPTGEQPQHF.

The chain couples TRBV18 to TRBJ2-1, with 9 bases fitting TRBD2. Unmatched junction bases numbered 2, after V lost 3 bases and J lost 2 bases. This CDR3 is built from 15 residues. The germline gives CDR1 KGHSH, CDR2 LQKENI. CDR3 loop: CASSPGTSPYNEQFF. CDR3 bases: TGTGCCAGCTCACCCGGGACTAGCCCCTACAATGAGCAGTTCTTC.

The chain uses TRBV19 and TRBJ2-7, with TRBD1 identical over 11 bases. V trimming: 3 bases; J trimming: 6 bases; junction bases outside the gene matches: 4. Germline V gene data show CDR1 as LNHDA and CDR2 as SQIVND (reference sequence). The CDR3 extends over 14 amino acids. Here the CDR3 DNA reads TGTGCCAGTAGTATCTACGGGACAGGGGGCGAGCAGTACTTC. Amino acids: CASSIYGTGGEQYF.

V gene TRBV6-6 combines with J gene TRBJ1-2; D perhaps matches TRBD1 (6 bases). CDR1 is MNHNY and CDR2 is SVGAGI in the germline V gene (reference sequence). The CDR3 length is 13 residues. Deletions cut 6 bases from V and 3 bases from J, with 11 bases between. CDR3 in DNA: TGTGCCAGCAGCTATACAGGGTACTATGGCTACACCTTC. It translates to CASSYTGYYGYTF.

The J gene is TRBJ2-3, the V gene TRBV5-5; weak D call: TRBD2 (5 bases). Germline CDR1 is SGHKS and CDR2 is YYEKEE (reference sequence). There are 13 residues in the CDR3. The ends were cut back, 7 bases at V and 4 bases at J, with 13 bases in the middle. The DNA of the CDR3 is TGTGCCAGCGCCGGGATTTTATCAGATACGCAGTATTTT. Residues: CASAGILSDTQYF.

This chain links TRBV27 with TRBJ1-2, with D perhaps matching TRBD1 (5 bases). Germline-derived CDR1 and CDR2 are MNHEY and SMNVEV (reference sequence). The CDR3 runs to 15 residues. The V end was cut by 5 bases, the J end by 3 bases, with 16 bases between. The DNA of the CDR3 is TGTGCCAGCAGTCCGGGTTGGGGCGGGGACTATGGCTACACCTTC. Its protein product is CASSPGWGGDYGYTF.